This T cell receptor (beta chain) is from a study of blood T cell repertoires in COVID-19 (dated by TCRdb to 2020 to 2022). About the study as a whole: The collaborator samples originated in the United States, Italy and Spain and spanned the acute and convalescent phases of COVID-19. The material from the prospective study consisted of cDNA or gDNA derived from T cells, B-cell-depleted T cells, or PBMCs. The dataset comprised deeply sampled blood TCRbeta repertoires from subjects exposed to, actively infected with, or recovered from COVID-19. The repertoires were made available in a free public database intended to serve as a resource for research on the immune response to SARS-CoV-2. Samples were obtained from the ongoing ImmuneRACE study (first 160 participants) and from 1,000 to 1,500 subjects provided by 6 global collaborators. Nearly every sample came with metadata listing a de-identified subject ID, COVID-19 status, age in years and sex. Where available, HLA class I and class II types were obtained from metadata supplied by the sample provider rather than from assay-based typing.

The collaborating institutions used their own protocols to collect whole blood in K2EDTA tubes. Collaborator samples were shipped for TCRbeta analysis as frozen whole blood, isolated PBMCs, or DNA extracted from either sample type. Remarks on this clone: The antigen it binds to is not known. It has no much larger one-base neighbor in the sample; base qualities were not kept.

TCRbeta CDR3 regions were amplified from genomic DNA by means of the immunoSEQ Assay, a bias-controlled multiplex PCR. Per the source publication's procedure: Within the assay, amplification of reference gene primers was used to estimate how many nucleated cells each sample contained. Sequence reads were collapsed and filtered to measure the absolute abundance of every unique TCRbeta CDR3 rearrangement. For each sample, productive Simpson clonality was calculated as the square root of Simpson's diversity index across productive rearrangements. The immuneACCESS repertoire file appears here via TCRdb, limited to in-frame rearrangements. These files lack a portion of the clones; in checked studies, under half of the deficit traces to unresolved V genes, and the cause of the others is not known. V and J calls and clone size are as listed in that table; D and trimming were resolved from the DNA. In this sample the table shows over 90,000 clones, around nine tenths of which occur a single time. Approximately 2% of the sample is held by the ten biggest clonotypes.

General study outcomes and caveats: The quantity of clinical and demographic metadata differed by source and by participant and was supplied without curation.

Between the V and J ends, shortened by 7 bases and 1 base respectively, the junction contains 5 bases. CDR1 MNHEY and CDR2 SVGAGI are derived from the germline V gene. The CDR3, cysteine through phenylalanine, is 12 amino acids long. Left in the record is the CDR3 DNA by itself, 36 bases read in frame from the first base. The chain couples TRBV6-5 to TRBJ1-5; no D gene can be assigned with confidence. The clonotype was recovered from a man aged 45-65 years with active COVID-19. Material for sequencing was peripheral blood. The DNA sequence reads TGTGCCAGCACACAGAGCAATCAGCCCCAGCATTTT. It translates to CASTQSNQPQHF.